Sequencing of this T cell receptor beta chain was carried out in a study of cytomegalovirus exposure and HLA in healthy donors. The protocol was immunoSEQ multiplex PCR, while the TCRdb copy is restricted to in-frame clones and leaves out a portion. Here the sample spans 250,000 to 350,000 clones, approximately 88% being singletons. The CDR3 contains 15 residues. The V end was cut by 4 bases, the J end by 4 bases, with 17 bases between. Germline loops: CDR1 SGHTS, CDR2 YDEGEE. The chain is built from TRBV5-8 and TRBJ1-1; TRBD1 is a possible D gene (5 bases). Source material: PBMCs. This receptor was obtained from a woman aged 18-29 years in good health and CMV-seronegative. The CDR3 loop reads CASSRRAVQGTEAFF. CDR3 nucleotides: TGTGCCAGCAGCCGGAGGGCAGTTCAGGGCACTGAAGCTTTCTTT.